The T cell receptor (beta chain) described here comes from a study of T cell responses to AZD1222 COVID-19 vaccine. In the study overall: Researchers grouped second doses given at about 4 or about 12 weeks into one pool.

Germline CDR1 is SGHNT and CDR2 is YYREEE (reference sequence). The length of the CDR3 is 14 residues. V lost 4 bases to trimming and J lost 5 bases, with 15 bases between them. Concerning this clone itself: Its antigen is still unknown.

Only in-frame clones appear in the TCRdb table, and some are missing; sequencing was by immunoSEQ multiplex PCR. The sample holds more than 100,000 clones, about 88% seen once. Study-wide findings and caveats: Spike-specific TCR repertoires showed rising breadth and depth after two AZD1222 doses. Epitopes outside B.1.351 and B.1.1.7 mutated regions reportedly drew nearly half of spike TCRs. Only a handful of people who got AZD1222 tested seropositive at baseline.

The specimen comprised peripheral blood, sampled on day 0 of AZD1222 vaccination. The rearrangement links TRBV5-4 to TRBJ2-5, with a tentative D call TRBD2 (6 bases). The sequence came from an adult in good health. The CDR3 reads CASSPGRQSETQYF. The CDR3 DNA is TGTGCCAGCAGCCCGGGGAGGCAGTCGGAGACCCAGTACTTC. The full variable domain, completed using reference TRBV5-4 and TRBJ2-5, is ETGVTQSPTHLIKTRGQQVTLRCSSQSGHNTVSWYQQALGQGPQFIFQYYREEENGRGNFPPRFSGLQFPNYSSELNVNALELDDSALYLCASSPGRQSETQYFGPGTRLLVL.